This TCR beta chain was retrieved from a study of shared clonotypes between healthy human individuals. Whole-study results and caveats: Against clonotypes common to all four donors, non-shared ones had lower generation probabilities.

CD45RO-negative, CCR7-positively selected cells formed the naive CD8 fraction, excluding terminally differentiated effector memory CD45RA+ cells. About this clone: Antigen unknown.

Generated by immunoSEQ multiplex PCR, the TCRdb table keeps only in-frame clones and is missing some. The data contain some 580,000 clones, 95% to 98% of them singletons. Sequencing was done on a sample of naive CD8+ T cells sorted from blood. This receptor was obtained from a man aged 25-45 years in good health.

Written as DNA, the CDR3 is TGTGCCAGCAGCGCCACCAGGGGGCGAGGTACTGAAGCTTTCTTT. Amino acid sequence: CASSATRGRGTEAFF. The V gene is TRBV7-6, the J gene TRBJ1-1; 8 nucleotides match TRBD1. The CDR3 loop spans 15 amino acids. Germline values: CDR1 SGHVS, CDR2 FNYEAQ. Losses at the gene ends were 5 bases for V and 5 bases for J; bases not matched to a gene: 10.